A selection of T cell receptor beta chains follows, all from one sample in a study of T cell repertoires in cytomegalovirus infection. What these receptors recognize is not known. TCRdb analysed the reads with MiXCR anew, one entry per CDR3 protein. The profile shows some 920,000 distinct CDR3 sequences, about a third of them singletons. The source material was cultured CD8+ T cells from PBMCs, sampled from culture after CMV antigen stimulation. The receptor source for this set is a human donor in good health (CMV status not recorded). Some clones in this sample may be carry-over from other donors' samples. CDR3s include the opening cysteine and the closing phenylalanine or tryptophan. Fields, in order: D gene, V gene, J gene, clone size, CDR3 protein, CDR3 DNA. The D gene is left open where the match is weak. Where a row states a size, it is once, few, many or the class of an expanded clone; other rows omit it.

D: -; V: TRBV19; J: TRBJ1-2; size: few; CDR3: CATNRRTNYGYTF; DNA: TGTGCCACCAACAGGAGAACGAACTATGGCTACACCTTC
D: TRBD1; V: TRBV19; J: TRBJ2-1; size: few; CDR3: CASTHPQSTGYYNEQFF; DNA: TGTGCCAGTACACACCCCCAATCGACAGGGTACTACAATGAGCAGTTCTTC
D: -; V: TRBV6-2/TRBV6-3; J: TRBJ1-1; size: -; CDR3: CAIGPALGTEAFF; DNA: TGTGCCATCGGTCCGGCCCTGGGAACTGAAGCTTTCTTT
D: -; V: TRBV10-3; J: TRBJ2-4; size: once; CDR3: CAISEGGNIQYF; DNA: TGTGCCATCAGTGAGGGCGGAAACATTCAGTACTTC
D: TRBD1; V: TRBV15; J: TRBJ1-5; size: -; CDR3: CATSSTGERQPQHF; DNA: TGTGCCACCAGCAGCACAGGGGAACGTCAGCCCCAGCATTTT
D: TRBD1; V: TRBV18; J: TRBJ1-5; size: -; CDR3: CASSPTGQGYYSNQPQHF; DNA: TGTGCCAGCTCACCGACGGGACAGGGATATTATAGCAATCAGCCCCAGCATTTT
D: TRBD1; V: TRBV10-3; J: TRBJ1-6; size: -; CDR3: CATDRGEGNSPLHF; DNA: TGTGCCACGGACAGGGGAGAAGGGAATTCACCCCTCCACTTT
D: -; V: TRBV6-1; J: TRBJ2-4; size: few; CDR3: CASSLGGGQMESF; DNA: TGTGCCAGCAGCCTTGGGGGGGGCCAAATGGAGTCCTTC
D: -; V: TRBV4-2; J: TRBJ2-7; size: -; CDR3: CASSQVLSYEQYF; DNA: TGTGCCAGCAGCCAAGTCCTCAGCTACGAGCAGTACTTC
D: -; V: TRBV7-6; J: TRBJ1-1; size: many; CDR3: CASSLETGNTEAFF; DNA: TGTGCCAGCAGCTTAGAAACAGGCAACACTGAAGCTTTCTTT
D: TRBD1; V: TRBV7-2; J: TRBJ1-6; size: -; CDR3: CASRRSTGRGSPLHF; DNA: TGTGCCAGCAGACGCTCGACAGGGAGAGGCTCACCCCTCCACTTT
D: -; V: TRBV6-6; J: TRBJ1-2; size: few; CDR3: CASSHVWEVIGYGYTF; DNA: TGTGCCAGCAGTCACGTTTGGGAGGTCATCGGCTATGGCTACACCTTC
D: TRBD1; V: TRBV6-1; J: TRBJ2-1; size: few; CDR3: CASRSLTGGNHNEQFF; DNA: TGTGCCAGCAGAAGCCTAACAGGGGGCAATCACAATGAGCAGTTCTTC
D: -; V: TRBV6-6; J: TRBJ1-6; size: -; CDR3: CASSDPRSYNSPLHF; DNA: TGTGCCAGCAGTGACCCTAGGTCCTATAATTCACCCCTCCACTTT
D: -; V: TRBV6-6; J: TRBJ1-5; size: -; CDR3: CASSDMGLSQPQHF; DNA: TGTGCCAGCAGTGACATGGGACTCAGTCAGCCCCAGCATTTT
D: -; V: TRBV3-1; J: TRBJ2-5; size: few; CDR3: CASSPQSRGETQYF; DNA: TGTGCCAGCAGCCCACAGAGTCGTGGGGAGACCCAGTACTTC
D: -; V: TRBV12-3/TRBV12-4; J: TRBJ1-1; size: few; CDR3: CASSLNGGHTEAFF; DNA: TGTGCCAGCAGTTTGAACGGGGGTCACACTGAAGCTTTCTTT
D: -; V: TRBV7-6; J: TRBJ1-3; size: few; CDR3: CASSLGEAGNTIYF; DNA: TGTGCCAGCAGCTTGGGCGAGGCCGGAAACACCATATATTTT
D: -; V: TRBV7-9; J: TRBJ2-3; size: -; CDR3: CASSFLVAERTDTQYF; DNA: TGTGCCAGCAGCTTTTTGGTGGCAGAGCGCACAGATACGCAGTATTTT
D: TRBD2; V: TRBV20-1; J: TRBJ2-1; size: -; CDR3: CSATSGGSSYNEQFF; DNA: TGCAGTGCTACCTCGGGGGGGAGCTCCTACAATGAGCAGTTCTTC
D: -; V: TRBV14; J: TRBJ2-3; size: -; CDR3: CASSQDGYFDTDTQYF; DNA: TGTGCCAGCAGCCAAGATGGCTACTTCGACACAGATACGCAGTATTTT
D: TRBD2; V: TRBV7-3; J: TRBJ2-2; size: many; CDR3: CASSPGGSGGAWDTGELFF; DNA: TGTGCCAGCAGCCCCGGCGGGAGCGGGGGGGCCTGGGACACCGGGGAGCTGTTTTTT
D: -; V: TRBV6-5; J: TRBJ2-7; size: -; CDR3: CASSYSDSTYEQYF; DNA: TGTGCCAGCAGTTACTCGGACAGCACGTACGAGCAGTACTTC
D: TRBD2; V: TRBV6-1; J: TRBJ2-1; size: many; CDR3: CASSPRISGEAYNEQFF; DNA: TGTGCCAGCAGCCCCCGGATTAGCGGGGAAGCCTACAATGAGCAGTTCTTC
D: TRBD2; V: TRBV6-2/TRBV6-3; J: TRBJ2-2; size: few; CDR3: CASRLAGATGELFF; DNA: TGTGCCAGCAGACTAGCGGGGGCGACCGGGGAGCTGTTTTTT
D: -; V: TRBV7-2; J: TRBJ1-5; size: many; CDR3: CASSLGVQGLNQPQHF; DNA: TGTGCCAGCAGCTTAGGGGTGCAGGGGCTTAATCAGCCCCAGCATTTT
D: -; V: TRBV4-1; J: TRBJ1-1; size: -; CDR3: CASSQDEVTMNTEAFF; DNA: TGCGCCAGCAGCCAAGATGAAGTAACAATGAACACTGAAGCTTTCTTT
D: -; V: TRBV13; J: TRBJ2-1; size: -; CDR3: CASSLENTFYNRQFF; DNA: TGTGCCAGCAGCTTAGAAAACACCTTTTACAATCGGCAGTTCTTC
D: -; V: TRBV6-1; J: TRBJ2-1; size: many; CDR3: CASSDWPRTTGNNEQFF; DNA: TGTGCCAGCAGTGATTGGCCACGGACTACGGGTAACAATGAGCAGTTCTTC
D: -; V: TRBV5-8; J: TRBJ2-1; size: -; CDR3: CASSLGPGVGHEQFF; DNA: TGTGCCAGCAGCTTGGGGCCAGGGGTCGGTCACGAGCAGTTCTTC
D: TRBD1; V: TRBV19; J: TRBJ1-6; size: few; CDR3: CASSPGQANSPLHF; DNA: TGTGCCAGTAGTCCGGGACAGGCAAATTCACCCCTCCACTTT
D: -; V: TRBV10-3; J: TRBJ1-1; size: few; CDR3: CAISEEGNTEAFF; DNA: TGTGCCATCAGTGAAGAAGGGAACACTGAAGCTTTCTTT
D: -; V: TRBV7-9; J: TRBJ1-2; size: -; CDR3: CASRPSRAYGYTF; DNA: TGTGCCAGCAGACCTAGCAGGGCCTATGGCTACACCTTC
D: -; V: TRBV25-1; J: TRBJ1-6; size: few; CDR3: CASSVTNSPLHF; DNA: TGTGCCAGCAGTGTTACAAATTCACCCCTCCACTTT
D: -; V: TRBV5-6; J: TRBJ2-4; size: -; CDR3: CASSLETGKNIQYF; DNA: TGTGCCAGCAGCTTGGAAACAGGGAAAAACATTCAGTACTTC
D: TRBD2; V: TRBV2; J: TRBJ2-1; size: -; CDR3: CASSGGLAGNYNEQFF; DNA: TGTGCCAGCAGTGGCGGACTAGCGGGGAATTACAATGAGCAGTTCTTC
D: -; V: TRBV20-1; J: TRBJ2-1; size: few; CDR3: CSARVPNKGGLSNEQFF; DNA: TGCAGTGCTAGAGTCCCCAATAAGGGGGGGCTAAGCAATGAGCAGTTCTTC
D: TRBD2; V: TRBV6-4; J: TRBJ2-1; size: -; CDR3: CASSDRGAGPAYNEQFF; DNA: TGTGCCAGCAGTGACAGGGGAGCGGGGCCCGCCTACAATGAGCAGTTCTTC
D: -; V: TRBV20-1; J: TRBJ1-1; size: -; CDR3: CSALWVGAYTEAFF; DNA: TGCAGTGCCCTATGGGTAGGGGCCTACACTGAAGCTTTCTTT
D: TRBD2; V: TRBV19; J: TRBJ2-7; size: -; CDR3: CASSIGLAGGYEQYF; DNA: TGTGCCAGTAGTATCGGACTAGCGGGGGGCTACGAGCAGTACTTC
D: TRBD2; V: TRBV6-5; J: TRBJ2-3; size: few; CDR3: CASSYGTSGEIDTQYF; DNA: TGTGCCAGCAGTTACGGGACTAGCGGGGAAATAGATACGCAGTATTTT
D: -; V: TRBV7-8; J: TRBJ1-2; size: -; CDR3: CASSLAGGALYGYTF; DNA: TGTGCCAGCAGCTTAGCAGGGGGGGCGCTCTATGGCTACACCTTC
D: -; V: TRBV6-1; J: TRBJ2-1; size: -; CDR3: CASSYLPAGREDEQFF; DNA: TGTGCCAGCAGTTACCTACCAGCGGGCAGGGAGGATGAGCAGTTCTTC
D: -; V: TRBV27; J: TRBJ1-2; size: many; CDR3: CASRTGYGYTF; DNA: TGTGCCAGCAGAACAGGGTATGGCTACACCTTC
D: -; V: TRBV15; J: TRBJ2-3; size: -; CDR3: CATSRDNETGTSTDTQYF; DNA: TGTGCCACCAGCAGAGATAACGAGACAGGGACTAGCACAGATACGCAGTATTTT
D: -; V: TRBV24-1; J: TRBJ2-1; size: -; CDR3: CATSDVEGGSYNEQFF; DNA: TGTGCCACCAGTGACGTGGAGGGCGGCTCCTACAATGAGCAGTTCTTC